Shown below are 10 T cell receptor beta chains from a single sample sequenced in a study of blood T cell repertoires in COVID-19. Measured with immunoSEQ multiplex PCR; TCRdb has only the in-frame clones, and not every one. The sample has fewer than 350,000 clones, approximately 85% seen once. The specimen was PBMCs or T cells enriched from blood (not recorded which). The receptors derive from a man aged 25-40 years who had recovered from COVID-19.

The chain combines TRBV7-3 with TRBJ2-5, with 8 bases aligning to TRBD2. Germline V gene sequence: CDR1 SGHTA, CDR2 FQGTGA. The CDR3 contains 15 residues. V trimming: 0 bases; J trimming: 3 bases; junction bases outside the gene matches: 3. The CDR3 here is CASSLTGLEKETQYF. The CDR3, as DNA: TGTGCCAGCAGCTTAACGGGACTAGAAAAAGAGACCCAGTACTTC.

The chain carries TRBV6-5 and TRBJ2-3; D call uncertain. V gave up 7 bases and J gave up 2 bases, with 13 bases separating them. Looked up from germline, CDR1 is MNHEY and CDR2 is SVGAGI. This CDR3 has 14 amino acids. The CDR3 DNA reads TGTGCCAGCACCCAAGCGCAACCCACAGATACGCAGTATTTT. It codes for CASTQAQPTDTQYF.

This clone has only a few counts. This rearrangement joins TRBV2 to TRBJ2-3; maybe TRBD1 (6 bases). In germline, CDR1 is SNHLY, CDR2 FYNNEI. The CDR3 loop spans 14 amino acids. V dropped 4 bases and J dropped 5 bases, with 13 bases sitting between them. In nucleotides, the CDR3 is TGTGCCAGCAGTGCTACGGAAGGGGGAGATACGCAGTATTTT. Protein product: CASSATEGGDTQYF. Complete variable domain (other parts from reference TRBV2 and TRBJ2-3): EPEVTQTPSHQVTQMGQEVILRCVPISNHLYFYWYRQILGQKVEFLVSFYNNEISEKSEIFDDQFSVERPDGSNFTLKIRSTKLEDSAMYFCASSATEGGDTQYFGPGTRLTVL.

CDR3 residues: CASSEGQDNYGYTF. CDR3 nucleotide sequence: TGTGCCAGCAGTGAAGGTCAGGATAACTATGGCTACACCTTC. The chain has TRBV6-1 and TRBJ1-2; D not resolved. Trimming stripped 1 base from V and 1 base from J, with 7 bases between. The CDR3 loop spans 14 amino acids. CDR1 and CDR2 from the germline V gene are MNHNS and SASEGT.

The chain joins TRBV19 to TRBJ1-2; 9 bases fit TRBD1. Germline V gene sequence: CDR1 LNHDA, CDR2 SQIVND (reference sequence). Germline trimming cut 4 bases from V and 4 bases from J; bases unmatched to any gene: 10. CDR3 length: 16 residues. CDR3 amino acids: CASSTPYRGLSYGYTF. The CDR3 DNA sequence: TGTGCCAGTAGTACGCCCTACAGGGGGCTGAGCTATGGCTACACCTTC.

CDR3 bases: TGTGCCACCAGCAGGGATACCGGGACAGGAACGCAGTATTTT. It codes for CATSRDTGTGTQYF. The chain links TRBV15 to TRBJ2-3, with 8 positions matching TRBD1. CDR1 LNHNV and CDR2 YYDKDF come from the germline V gene (reference sequence). V shed 3 bases, J shed 9 bases, and the junction held 8 bases outside the gene matches. The CDR3 covers 14 residues.

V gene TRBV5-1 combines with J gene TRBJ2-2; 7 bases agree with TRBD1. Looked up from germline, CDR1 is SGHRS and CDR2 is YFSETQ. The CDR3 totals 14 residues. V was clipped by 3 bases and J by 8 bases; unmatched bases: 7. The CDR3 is CASSSGTALGELFF. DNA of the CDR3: TGCGCCAGCAGCTCAGGGACAGCTTTGGGGGAGCTGTTTTTT.

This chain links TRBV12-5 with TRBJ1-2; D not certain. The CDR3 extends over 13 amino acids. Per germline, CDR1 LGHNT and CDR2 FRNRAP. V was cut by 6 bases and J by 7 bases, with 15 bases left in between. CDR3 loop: CASGPRRDGGYTF. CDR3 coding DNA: TGTGCTAGTGGCCCCCGGAGGGATGGTGGCTACACCTTC.

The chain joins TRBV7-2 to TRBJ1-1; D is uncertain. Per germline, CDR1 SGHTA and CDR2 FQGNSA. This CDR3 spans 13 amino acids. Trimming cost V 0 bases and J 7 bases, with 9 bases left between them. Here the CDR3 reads CASSLAEGGEAFF. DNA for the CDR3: TGTGCCAGCAGCTTAGCAGAGGGAGGTGAAGCTTTCTTT.

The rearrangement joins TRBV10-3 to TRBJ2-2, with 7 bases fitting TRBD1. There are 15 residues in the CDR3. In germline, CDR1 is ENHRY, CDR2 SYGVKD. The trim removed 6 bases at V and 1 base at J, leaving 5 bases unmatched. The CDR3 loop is CAISDRTGNTGELFF. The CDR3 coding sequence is TGTGCCATCAGCGATAGGACAGGGAACACCGGGGAGCTGTTTTTT.